Below are 10 T cell receptor beta chains sequenced from a single sample in a study of blood T cell repertoires in COVID-19. Only in-frame clones appear in the TCRdb table, and some are missing; sequencing was by immunoSEQ multiplex PCR. Of 95,000 to 110,000 clones listed, just over 85% were seen once; the top ten hold 3.5%. Sequenced sample: peripheral blood. The receptors stem from a human donor in a cohort sampled during active COVID-19.

The chain uses TRBV11-2 and TRBJ1-5; 11 nucleotides line up with TRBD1. Germline CDR1 reads SGHAT; CDR2 reads FQNNGV. J was trimmed by 6 bases and V by 5 bases; bases with no gene match: 3. The CDR3 is made up of 14 amino acids. The CDR3 here is CASSDGTGGQPQHF. The CDR3 nucleotides read TGTGCCAGCAGCGATGGGACAGGGGGTCAGCCCCAGCATTTT.

The chain joins TRBV7-9 to TRBJ1-6, with D hard to call. Germline CDR1 and CDR2: SEHNR and FQNEAQ (reference sequence). With 3 bases removed from V and 7 bases from J, the gap between germline ends came to 7 bases. This CDR3 region has 13 residues. For the CDR3, the DNA is TGTGCCAGCAGCTTGACGGGGAATTCACCCCTCCACTTT. Its protein is CASSLTGNSPLHF. Based on the CDR3 plus reference TRBV7-9 and TRBJ1-6, the full variable domain is DTGVSQNPRHKITKRGQNVTFRCDPISEHNRLYWYRQTLGQGPEFLTYFQNEAQLEKSRLLSDRFSAERPKGSFSTLEIQRTEQGDSAMYLCASSLTGNSPLHFGNGTRLTVT.

This chain connects TRBV11-3 to TRBJ2-2, with TRBD2 matching over 14 bases. CDR3 size: 19 residues. V dropped 5 bases and J dropped 1; count of bases not matched to a gene: 9. Germline CDR1 and CDR2: SGHNT and YENEEA. The chain's CDR3 is CASSLRLAGGLWNTGELFF. The CDR3 DNA reads as TGTGCCAGCAGCCTAAGACTAGCGGGGGGGCTCTGGAACACCGGGGAGCTGTTTTTT. Looking up the rest from reference TRBV11-3 and TRBJ2-2 gives the full variable domain: EAGVVQSPRYKIIEKKQPVAFWCNPISGHNTLYWYLQNLGQGPELLIRYENEEAVDDSQLPKDRFSAERLKGVDSTLKIQPAELGDSAVYLCASSLRLAGGLWNTGELFFGEGSRLTVL.

The chain joins TRBV3-1 (or the pseudogene TRBV3-2) to TRBJ1-5, with 9 bases identical to TRBD1. Germline-derived CDR1 and CDR2 are LGHDT and YNNKEL (reference sequence). This CDR3 spans 17 amino acids. Trimming cost V 4 bases and J 1 base; bases outside gene matches: 8. The CDR3 bases are TGTGCCAGCAGCCCGGGACAGGGTATCGTAAGCAATCAGCCCCAGCATTTT. This translates into CASSPGQGIVSNQPQHF.

The chain has TRBV29-1 and TRBJ2-2, with D perhaps matching TRBD1 (5 bases). Trimming removed 1 base from V and 3 bases from J, with 6 bases in between. Germline V gene lookup returns CDR1 SQVTM and CDR2 ANQGSEA. The CDR3 contains 13 residues. The CDR3 DNA sequence: TGCAGCGTTGAAGGACAGCACACCGGGGAGCTGTTTTTT. It encodes CSVEGQHTGELFF.

This clone was picked up a small number of times. The chain carries TRBV3-1 (or the pseudogene TRBV3-2) and TRBJ2-7; 11 bases are shared with TRBD1. Losses at the gene ends were 1 base for V and 7 bases for J; bases not matched to a gene: 6. Germline CDR1 LGHDT, CDR2 YNNKEL (reference sequence). The CDR3 covers 15 residues. For the CDR3, the DNA is TGTGCCAGCAGCCAAGGCCGGGACAGGGGGGGTGAGCAGTACTTC. Translation gives CASSQGRDRGGEQYF.

The chain links TRBV18 to TRBJ1-5; D gene uncertain. CDR1 and CDR2 (germline): KGHSH, LQKENI. The V and J ends lost 3 bases and 5 bases respectively, with 14 bases between them. The CDR3 is 15 amino acids. DNA of the CDR3: TGTGCCAGCTCACCCCTCCAAGCTCCTCATCAGCCCCAGCATTTT. Translation gives CASSPLQAPHQPQHF.

This chain joins TRBV11-3 and TRBJ2-1; TRBD2 aligns across 12 bases. From germline, CDR1 is SGHNT and CDR2 YENEEA. V lost 3 bases to trimming and J lost 5 bases; unmatched junction nucleotides: 5. The CDR3 covers 16 residues. The CDR3 nucleotides read TGTGCCAGCAGCTTGCTAGCGGGAGGGGGAAACAATGAGCAGTTCTTC. It encodes CASSLLAGGGNNEQFF.

The chain is built from TRBV7-2 and TRBJ2-7; 7 positions agree with TRBD2. Germline CDR1 SGHTA, CDR2 FQGNSA. Trimming at V came to 8 bases and at J to 6 bases, leaving 13 bases not matched to a gene. The CDR3 runs to 14 residues. The CDR3 sequence: CASQEHAGVAEQYF. Here the CDR3 DNA reads TGTGCCAGCCAAGAGCATGCGGGAGTAGCCGAGCAGTACTTC.

The chain employs TRBV5-1 and TRBJ2-7, with 8 bases lining up with TRBD2. The CDR3 totals 15 residues. V dropped 2 bases and J dropped 5; count of bases not matched to a gene: 9. The germline gives CDR1 SGHRS, CDR2 YFSETQ. In DNA, the CDR3 is TGCGCCAGCAGCTTTGGCGCGGCGGGAGGTAACGAGCAGTACTTC. As protein: CASSFGAAGGNEQYF.